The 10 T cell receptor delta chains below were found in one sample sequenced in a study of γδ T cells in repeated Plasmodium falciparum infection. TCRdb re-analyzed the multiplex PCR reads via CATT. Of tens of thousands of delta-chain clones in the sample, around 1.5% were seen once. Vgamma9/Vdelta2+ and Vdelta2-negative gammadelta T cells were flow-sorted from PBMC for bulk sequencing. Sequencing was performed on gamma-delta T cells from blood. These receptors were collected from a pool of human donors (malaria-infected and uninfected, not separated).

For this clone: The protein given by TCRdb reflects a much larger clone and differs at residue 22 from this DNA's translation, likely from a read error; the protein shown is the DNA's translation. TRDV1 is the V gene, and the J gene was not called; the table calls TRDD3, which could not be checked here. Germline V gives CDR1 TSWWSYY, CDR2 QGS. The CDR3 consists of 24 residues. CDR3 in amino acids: CALGGALYRALGDTRNGPTDKPIF. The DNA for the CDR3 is TGTGCTCTTGGGGGAGCCCTGTATCGGGCACTGGGGGATACGCGCAATGGACCCACCGATAAACCCATCTTT.

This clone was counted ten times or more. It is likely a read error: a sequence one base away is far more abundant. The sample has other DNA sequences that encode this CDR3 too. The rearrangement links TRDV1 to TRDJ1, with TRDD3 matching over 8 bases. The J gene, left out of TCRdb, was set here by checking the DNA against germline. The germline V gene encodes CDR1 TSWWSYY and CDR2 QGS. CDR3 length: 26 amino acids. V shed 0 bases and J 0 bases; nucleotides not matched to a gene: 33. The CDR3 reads CALGELCFLSSSLAATGGEYTDKLIF. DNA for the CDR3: TGTGCTCTTGGGGAACTCTGCTTCCTGTCATCTTCCTTAGCGGCTACTGGGGGCGAGTACACCGATAAACTCATCTTT.

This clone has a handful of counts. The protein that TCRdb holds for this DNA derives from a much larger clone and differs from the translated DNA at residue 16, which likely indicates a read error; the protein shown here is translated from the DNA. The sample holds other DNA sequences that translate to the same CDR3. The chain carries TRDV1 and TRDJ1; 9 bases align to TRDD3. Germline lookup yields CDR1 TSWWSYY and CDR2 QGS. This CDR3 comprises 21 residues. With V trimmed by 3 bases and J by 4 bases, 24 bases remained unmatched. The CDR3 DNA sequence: TGTGCTCTTGGGGACCCTTCTTCCTCCTGGGACTGGGGGAGGAGAAGCGATAAACTCATCTTT. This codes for CALGDPSSSWDWGRRSDKLIF.

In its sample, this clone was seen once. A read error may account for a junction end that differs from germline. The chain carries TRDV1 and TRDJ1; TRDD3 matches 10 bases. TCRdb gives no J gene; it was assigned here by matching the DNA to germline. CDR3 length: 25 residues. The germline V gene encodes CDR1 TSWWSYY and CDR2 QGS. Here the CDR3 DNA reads TGTGCTCTTGGGGAACGGCCTTTAAAGGCGTGGTACTGGGGGATGGGGATACCGTACACCGCTAAACTCATCTTT. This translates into CALGERPLKAWYWGMGIPYTAKLIF.

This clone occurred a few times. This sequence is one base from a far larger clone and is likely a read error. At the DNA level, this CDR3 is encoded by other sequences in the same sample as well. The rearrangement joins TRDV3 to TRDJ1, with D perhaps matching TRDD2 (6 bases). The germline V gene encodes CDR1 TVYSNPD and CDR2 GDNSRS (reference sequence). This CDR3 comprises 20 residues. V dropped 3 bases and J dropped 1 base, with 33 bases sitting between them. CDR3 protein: CAFLHPTWPVLRRFTDKLIF. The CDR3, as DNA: TGTGCCTTCCTACATCCTACTTGGCCAGTACTTCGTCGCTTCACCGATAAACTCATCTTT.

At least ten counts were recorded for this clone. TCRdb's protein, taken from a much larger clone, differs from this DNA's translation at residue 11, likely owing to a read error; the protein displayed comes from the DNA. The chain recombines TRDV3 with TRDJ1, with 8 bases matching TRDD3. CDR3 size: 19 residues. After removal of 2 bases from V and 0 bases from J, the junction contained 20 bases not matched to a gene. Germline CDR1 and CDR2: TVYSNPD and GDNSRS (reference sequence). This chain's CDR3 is CAFFRGPYWGALYTDKLIF. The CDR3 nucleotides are TGTGCCTTTTTTCGAGGACCGTACTGGGGGGCCTTGTACACCGATAAACTCATCTTT.

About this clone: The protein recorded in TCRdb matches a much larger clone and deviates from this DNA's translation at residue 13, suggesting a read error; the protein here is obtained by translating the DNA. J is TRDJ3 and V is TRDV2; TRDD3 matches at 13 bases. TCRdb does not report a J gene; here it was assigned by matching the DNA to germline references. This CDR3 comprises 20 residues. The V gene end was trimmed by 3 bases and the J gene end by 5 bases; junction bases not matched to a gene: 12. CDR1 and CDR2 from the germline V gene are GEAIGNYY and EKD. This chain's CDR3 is CACDSVLGDTLARDTRQMFF. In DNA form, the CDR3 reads TGTGCCTGTGACTCTGTACTGGGGGATACGCTCGCACGGGACACCCGACAGATGTTTTTC.

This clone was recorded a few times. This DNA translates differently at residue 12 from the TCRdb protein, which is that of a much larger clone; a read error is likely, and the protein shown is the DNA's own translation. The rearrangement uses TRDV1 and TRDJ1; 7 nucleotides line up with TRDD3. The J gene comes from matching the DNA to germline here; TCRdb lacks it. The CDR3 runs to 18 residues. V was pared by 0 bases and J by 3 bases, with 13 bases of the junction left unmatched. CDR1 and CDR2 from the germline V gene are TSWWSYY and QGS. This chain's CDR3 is CALGELTGSGYEADKLIF. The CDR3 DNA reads TGTGCTCTTGGGGAACTAACGGGTTCAGGATACGAAGCCGATAAACTCATCTTT.

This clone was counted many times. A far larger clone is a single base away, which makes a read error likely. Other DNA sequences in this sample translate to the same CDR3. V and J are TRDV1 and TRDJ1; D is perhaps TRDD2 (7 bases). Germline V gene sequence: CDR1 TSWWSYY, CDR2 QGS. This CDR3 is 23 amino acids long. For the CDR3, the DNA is TGTGCTCTTGGGGAACCGTTTCCTACTACCGGCCTCTGGGGCTGGGGACACACCGATAAGCTCATCTTT. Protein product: CALGEPFPTTGLWGWGHTDKLIF.

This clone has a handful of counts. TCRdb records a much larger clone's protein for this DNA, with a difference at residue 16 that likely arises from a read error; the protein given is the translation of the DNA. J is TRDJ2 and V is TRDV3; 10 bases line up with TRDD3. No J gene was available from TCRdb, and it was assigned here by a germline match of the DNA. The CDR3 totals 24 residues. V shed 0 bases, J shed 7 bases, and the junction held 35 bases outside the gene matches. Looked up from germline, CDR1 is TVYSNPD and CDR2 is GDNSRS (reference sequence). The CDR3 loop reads CAFRFYRNYEGIYWGMVVRAQLFF. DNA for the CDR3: TGTGCCTTTAGATTCTACCGGAACTACGAGGGAATTTACTGGGGGATGGTGGTTAGAGCACAACTCTTCTTT.